This is a list of T cell receptor beta chains from one sample in a study of blood T cell repertoires in COVID-19. This table comes from immunoSEQ multiplex PCR, and its TCRdb copy is limited to in-frame clones, with some not included. The repertoire holds approximately 130,000 clones, with around 77% as singletons. Sequencing was done on a sample of peripheral blood. These receptor sequences come from a human donor in a cohort sampled during active COVID-19. CDR3s include the opening cysteine and the closing phenylalanine or tryptophan. A D gene is named only where the DNA matches it firmly. Some rows have no size entry. The others give once, few or many, or a class for an expanded clone.

CDR3 DNA: TGTGCCAGCAGCCAGGGAGGCCCGGGGGGCAACGCGCAGTACTTC
CDR3 protein: CASSQGGPGGNAQYF
clone size: few
V gene: TRBV3-1/TRBV3-2
J gene: TRBJ2-7
D gene: .

CDR3 DNA: TGTGCCAGCAGCTTACCAGGGGGGTCCTACGAGCAGTACTTC
CDR3 protein: CASSLPGGSYEQYF
clone size: .
V gene: TRBV7-8
J gene: TRBJ2-7
D gene: .

CDR3 DNA: TGTGCCATCAGCAGAGACTACAGGGATAGCAATCAGCCCCAGCATTTT
CDR3 protein: CAISRDYRDSNQPQHF
clone size: .
V gene: TRBV10-3
J gene: TRBJ1-5
D gene: .

CDR3 DNA: TGTGCCTGGAGTCGAGGGAAAAGCAATCAGCCCCAGCATTTT
CDR3 protein: CAWSRGKSNQPQHF
clone size: .
V gene: TRBV30
J gene: TRBJ1-5
D gene: .

CDR3 DNA: TGTGCCAGCAGTGAGGTCAGCCAGGGGCCCCAGCATTTT
CDR3 protein: CASSEVSQGPQHF
clone size: .
V gene: TRBV6-1
J gene: TRBJ1-5
D gene: .

CDR3 DNA: TGTGCCAGCAGTGAATATGTGGGACTCCAAGAGACCCAGTACTTC
CDR3 protein: CASSEYVGLQETQYF
clone size: .
V gene: TRBV25-1
J gene: TRBJ2-5
D gene: .

CDR3 DNA: TGTGCCAGCAGTGAACATCAGCGGGAGGGCTTAAGGGGAGAGACCCAGTACTTC
CDR3 protein: CASSEHQREGLRGETQYF
clone size: .
V gene: TRBV2
J gene: TRBJ2-5
D gene: TRBD2

CDR3 DNA: TGTGCCAGCAGTCCCGGGCGCGTACAGGGGACCTACGAGCAGTACTTC
CDR3 protein: CASSPGRVQGTYEQYF
clone size: .
V gene: TRBV27
J gene: TRBJ2-7
D gene: TRBD1

CDR3 DNA: TGTGCCAGCAGTGAAGCTAGCGGGAGCGGACGGGAGACCCAGTACTTC
CDR3 protein: CASSEASGSGRETQYF
clone size: few
V gene: TRBV6-1
J gene: TRBJ2-5
D gene: TRBD2

CDR3 DNA: TGCGCCAGCAGTGCCCGGACTAGCGGGAGGGCCTTTGGGTACGAGCAGTACTTC
CDR3 protein: CASSARTSGRAFGYEQYF
clone size: .
V gene: TRBV10-2
J gene: TRBJ2-7
D gene: TRBD2

CDR3 DNA: TGTGCCTGTCCCGGGGGGGGTGGTTCACCCCTCCACTTT
CDR3 protein: CACPGGGGSPLHF
clone size: .
V gene: TRBV30
J gene: TRBJ1-6
D gene: .

CDR3 DNA: TGCGCCAGCAGCTTCACAGTGGGGGCCTCACCCCTCCACTTT
CDR3 protein: CASSFTVGASPLHF
clone size: .
V gene: TRBV5-1
J gene: TRBJ1-6
D gene: .

CDR3 DNA: TGTGCCAGCAGTTTATCCCCAGGACTCCTTGACGGGGGAAAACTGTTTTTT
CDR3 protein: CASSLSPGLLDGGKLFF
clone size: once
V gene: TRBV28
J gene: TRBJ1-4
D gene: .

CDR3 DNA: TGTGCCAGCAGCTTCCTGGCGGGGATGACAGATACGCAGTATTTT
CDR3 protein: CASSFLAGMTDTQYF
clone size: .
V gene: TRBV28
J gene: TRBJ2-3
D gene: .

CDR3 DNA: TGCGCCAGCAGCCAAGCGGCCCTACCTCTAGGACTAGGGCCCTACGAGCAGTACTTC
CDR3 protein: CASSQAALPLGLGPYEQYF
clone size: .
V gene: TRBV4-1
J gene: TRBJ2-7
D gene: TRBD2

CDR3 DNA: TGTGCCAGCCGAGCCCCCCAGGGTAGGGGGTCCTACGAGCAGTACTTC
CDR3 protein: CASRAPQGRGSYEQYF
clone size: .
V gene: TRBV28
J gene: TRBJ2-7
D gene: .

CDR3 DNA: TGTGCCACCGATGGAGGGGCCGAGGTAGATACGCAGTATTTT
CDR3 protein: CATDGGAEVDTQYF
clone size: .
V gene: TRBV24-1
J gene: TRBJ2-3
D gene: .

CDR3 DNA: TGTGCCAGCAGCTTCCAGACAGGCGGAACTGGAAACACCATATATTTT
CDR3 protein: CASSFQTGGTGNTIYF
clone size: .
V gene: TRBV11-1
J gene: TRBJ1-3
D gene: .

CDR3 DNA: TGCGCCAGCAGCTCGACAGGGAACACTGAAGCTTTCTTT
CDR3 protein: CASSSTGNTEAFF
clone size: .
V gene: TRBV5-1
J gene: TRBJ1-1
D gene: .

CDR3 DNA: TGCGCCAGCAGCACACAGCGGGAGCTAGGCGAGCAGTACTTC
CDR3 protein: CASSTQRELGEQYF
clone size: .
V gene: TRBV4-1
J gene: TRBJ2-7
D gene: TRBD2

CDR3 DNA: TGTGCCACCAGTGATTGGACAAGCGAGCAGTTCTTC
CDR3 protein: CATSDWTSEQFF
clone size: many
V gene: TRBV24-1
J gene: TRBJ2-1
D gene: .

CDR3 DNA: TGTGCCAGCAGTCACAGACAGGGTTCCTACGAGCAGTACTTC
CDR3 protein: CASSHRQGSYEQYF
clone size: .
V gene: TRBV6-5
J gene: TRBJ2-7
D gene: TRBD1

CDR3 DNA: TGTGCCAGCAGCCCGGACAGGGGGCTTGGGAACACTGAAGCTTTCTTT
CDR3 protein: CASSPDRGLGNTEAFF
clone size: .
V gene: TRBV7-9
J gene: TRBJ1-1
D gene: TRBD1

CDR3 DNA: TGTGCCAGCAGCCAGCTACCTAGGGGCTCTGGGGCCAACGTCCTGACTTTC
CDR3 protein: CASSQLPRGSGANVLTF
clone size: .
V gene: TRBV14
J gene: TRBJ2-6
D gene: .

CDR3 DNA: TGTGCCAGCAGCTTAGCCGCGTCGAATTCCGAGCAGTACTTC
CDR3 protein: CASSLAASNSEQYF
clone size: .
V gene: TRBV7-8
J gene: TRBJ2-7
D gene: .

CDR3 DNA: TGTGCTAGTGGGCCCCAGGGACTAACTAGCACAGATACGCAGTATTTT
CDR3 protein: CASGPQGLTSTDTQYF
clone size: .
V gene: TRBV12-5
J gene: TRBJ2-3
D gene: TRBD2

CDR3 DNA: TGTGCCAGCAGTGAGGGGACATTCTACGAGCAGTACTTC
CDR3 protein: CASSEGTFYEQYF
clone size: .
V gene: TRBV6-1
J gene: TRBJ2-7
D gene: .

CDR3 DNA: TGCGCCAGCAGCTTTATAGGACAGCACCAAGAGACCCAGTACTTC
CDR3 protein: CASSFIGQHQETQYF
clone size: few
V gene: TRBV5-1
J gene: TRBJ2-5
D gene: .

CDR3 DNA: TGTGCCAGCAGCGTAGCGTCTAGCGGGAATAGCTACGAGCAGTACTTC
CDR3 protein: CASSVASSGNSYEQYF
clone size: .
V gene: TRBV9
J gene: TRBJ2-7
D gene: TRBD2

CDR3 DNA: TGCGCCAGCAGCCTCGACAGAGTATACGAGCAGTACTTC
CDR3 protein: CASSLDRVYEQYF
clone size: .
V gene: TRBV5-1
J gene: TRBJ2-7
D gene: .

CDR3 DNA: TGTGCCAGTAGAGCTGATCACGAGCAGTACTTC
CDR3 protein: CASRADHEQYF
clone size: .
V gene: TRBV19
J gene: TRBJ2-7
D gene: .

CDR3 DNA: TGTGCCAGCAGCTTAACAGGGTTGATCTCTGGGGCCAACGTCCTGACTTTC
CDR3 protein: CASSLTGLISGANVLTF
clone size: .
V gene: TRBV7-9
J gene: TRBJ2-6
D gene: .

CDR3 DNA: TGTGCCAGCAGCGGTCCGGGGGACGAGCAGTACTTC
CDR3 protein: CASSGPGDEQYF
clone size: .
V gene: TRBV7-8
J gene: TRBJ2-7
D gene: .

CDR3 DNA: TGTGCCAGCAGTCCCCGGTTGGGGAGGGGCAATCAGCCCCAGCATTTT
CDR3 protein: CASSPRLGRGNQPQHF
clone size: .
V gene: TRBV28
J gene: TRBJ1-5
D gene: .

CDR3 DNA: TGTGCCAGCACCTTTTTCAGGGGAGATGAAAAACTGTTTTTT
CDR3 protein: CASTFFRGDEKLFF
clone size: .
V gene: TRBV7-9
J gene: TRBJ1-4
D gene: .

CDR3 DNA: TGTGCCAGCAGTTTCGAGCCGGAGACCCAGTACTTC
CDR3 protein: CASSFEPETQYF
clone size: .
V gene: TRBV12-3/TRBV12-4
J gene: TRBJ2-5
D gene: .

CDR3 DNA: TGTGCCAGCACCCGACAGGGCCCGGATAATTCACCCCTCCACTTT
CDR3 protein: CASTRQGPDNSPLHF
clone size: .
V gene: TRBV27
J gene: TRBJ1-6
D gene: TRBD1

CDR3 DNA: TGTGCTAGTGGTTTGGGACTGGCGAACACTGAAGCTTTCTTT
CDR3 protein: CASGLGLANTEAFF
clone size: once
V gene: TRBV12-5
J gene: TRBJ1-1
D gene: .

CDR3 DNA: TGTGCCAGCAGCTTAGAGGCAGGGGTTCACTACGAGCAGTACTTC
CDR3 protein: CASSLEAGVHYEQYF
clone size: .
V gene: TRBV11-2
J gene: TRBJ2-7
D gene: .

CDR3 DNA: TGTGCCAGCAGTGAAAGGGGGCGAGGGGCTTACGAGCAGTACTTC
CDR3 protein: CASSERGRGAYEQYF
clone size: .
V gene: TRBV6-1
J gene: TRBJ2-7
D gene: TRBD1

CDR3 DNA: TGTGCCAGCAGTGACCCGACAGGGGACAACACTGAAGCTTTCTTT
CDR3 protein: CASSDPTGDNTEAFF
clone size: .
V gene: TRBV6-6
J gene: TRBJ1-1
D gene: TRBD1

CDR3 DNA: TGTGCCAGCAGTTTATCGCCGGACAGGGCGTTTTTCTATGGCTACACCTTC
CDR3 protein: CASSLSPDRAFFYGYTF
clone size: .
V gene: TRBV27
J gene: TRBJ1-2
D gene: TRBD1

CDR3 DNA: TGTGCCAGCAGCTCGCGACTACAGGGGCCTGAAGCTTTCTTT
CDR3 protein: CASSSRLQGPEAFF
clone size: few
V gene: TRBV13
J gene: TRBJ1-1
D gene: TRBD1

CDR3 DNA: TGTGCCGGTCGACTAGCGGGGGCCCGGGAGACCCAGTACTTC
CDR3 protein: CAGRLAGARETQYF
clone size: .
V gene: TRBV7-9
J gene: TRBJ2-5
D gene: TRBD2

CDR3 DNA: TGTGCCAGCAGCGACATTACCTTGAGCTCCTATAATTCACCCCTCCACTTT
CDR3 protein: CASSDITLSSYNSPLHF
clone size: .
V gene: TRBV7-9
J gene: TRBJ1-6
D gene: .

CDR3 DNA: TGTGCCAGCAGTTTCGGAGGACAGGGCTACAATGAGCAGTTCTTC
CDR3 protein: CASSFGGQGYNEQFF
clone size: .
V gene: TRBV27
J gene: TRBJ2-1
D gene: TRBD1

CDR3 DNA: TGTGCCAGTACCCTGACAGCGGGCGGCACTGAAGCTTTCTTT
CDR3 protein: CASTLTAGGTEAFF
clone size: .
V gene: TRBV19
J gene: TRBJ1-1
D gene: .

CDR3 DNA: TGTGCCAGCAGTTACGGGACAGGGAACACTGAAGCTTTCTTT
CDR3 protein: CASSYGTGNTEAFF
clone size: .
V gene: TRBV6-5
J gene: TRBJ1-1
D gene: TRBD1